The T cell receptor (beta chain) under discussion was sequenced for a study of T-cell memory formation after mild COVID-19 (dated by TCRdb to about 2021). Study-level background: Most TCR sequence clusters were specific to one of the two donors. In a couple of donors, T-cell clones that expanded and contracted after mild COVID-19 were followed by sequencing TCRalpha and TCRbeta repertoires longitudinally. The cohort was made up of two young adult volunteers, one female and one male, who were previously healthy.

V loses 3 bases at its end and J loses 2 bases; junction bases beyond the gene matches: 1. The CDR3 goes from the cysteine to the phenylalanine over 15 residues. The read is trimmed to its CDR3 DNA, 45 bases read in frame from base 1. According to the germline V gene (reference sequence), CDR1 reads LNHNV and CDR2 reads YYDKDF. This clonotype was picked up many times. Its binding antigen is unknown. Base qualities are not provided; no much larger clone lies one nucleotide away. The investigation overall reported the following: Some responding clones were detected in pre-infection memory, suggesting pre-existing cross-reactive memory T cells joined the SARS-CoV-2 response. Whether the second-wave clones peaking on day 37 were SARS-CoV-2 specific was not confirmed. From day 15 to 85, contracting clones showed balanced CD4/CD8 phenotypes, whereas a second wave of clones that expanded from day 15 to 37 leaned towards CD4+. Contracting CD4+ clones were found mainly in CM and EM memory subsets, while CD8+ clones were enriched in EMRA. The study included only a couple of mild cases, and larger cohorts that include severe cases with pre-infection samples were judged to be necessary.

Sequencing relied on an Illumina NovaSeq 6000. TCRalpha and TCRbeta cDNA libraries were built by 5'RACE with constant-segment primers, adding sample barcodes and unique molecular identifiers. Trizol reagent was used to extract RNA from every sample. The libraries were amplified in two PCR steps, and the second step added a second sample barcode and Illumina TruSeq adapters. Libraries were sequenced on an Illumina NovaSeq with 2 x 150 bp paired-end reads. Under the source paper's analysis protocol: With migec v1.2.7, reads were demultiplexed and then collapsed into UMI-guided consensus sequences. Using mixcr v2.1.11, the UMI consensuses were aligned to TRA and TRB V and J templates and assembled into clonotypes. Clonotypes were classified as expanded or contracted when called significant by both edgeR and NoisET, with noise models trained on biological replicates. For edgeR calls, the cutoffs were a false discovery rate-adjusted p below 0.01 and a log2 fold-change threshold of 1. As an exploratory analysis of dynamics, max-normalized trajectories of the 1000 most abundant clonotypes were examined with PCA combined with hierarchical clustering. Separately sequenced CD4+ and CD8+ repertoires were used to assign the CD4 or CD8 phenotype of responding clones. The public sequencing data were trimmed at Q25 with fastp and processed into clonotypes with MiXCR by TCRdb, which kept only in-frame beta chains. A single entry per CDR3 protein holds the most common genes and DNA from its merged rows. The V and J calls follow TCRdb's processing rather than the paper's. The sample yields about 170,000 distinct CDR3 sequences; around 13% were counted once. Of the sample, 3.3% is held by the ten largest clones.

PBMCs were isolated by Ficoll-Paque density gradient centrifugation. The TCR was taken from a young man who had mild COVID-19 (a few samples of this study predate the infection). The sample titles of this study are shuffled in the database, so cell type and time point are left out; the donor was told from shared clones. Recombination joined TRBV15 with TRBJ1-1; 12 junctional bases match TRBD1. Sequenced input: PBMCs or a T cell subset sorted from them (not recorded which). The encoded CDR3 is CATSRGQGANTEAFF. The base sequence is TGTGCCACCAGCAGGGGACAGGGGGCAAACACTGAAGCTTTCTTT.